The present TCR beta chain was sequenced within a study of identical twins. The study's findings and limits: Conclusions were based on cross-sectional statistical analysis, without following the same donors. There was more out-of-frame TCR alpha sharing in monozygotic twins than models estimated. Weaker excess sharing between twins was seen in beta out-of-frame sequences.

There are 12 residues in the CDR3. Trimming at V came to 8 bases and at J to 7 bases, leaving 4 bases not matched to a gene. TCRdb reprocessed the 5' RACE reads via MiXCR and lists one record per CDR3 protein. The sample consists of under 350,000 distinct CDR3 sequences, less than 9.5% of them appearing once. This clonotype was recorded a few times. Its cognate antigen is unknown. This sample also belongs to another study, concerning yellow fever vaccine responses in identical twins. From that report: Each twin's T cell response to the vaccine was reported to look partly convergent and partly personalized.

Material: CD8+ T cells sorted from blood. The V and J genes are TRBV12-3 or TRBV12-4 and TRBJ1-5, with 8 bases that match TRBD1. This clonotype was sampled from a woman in her late teens or twenties in good health. CDR3 sequence: CASRQGNQPQHF. CDR3 in DNA: TGTGCCAGCCGACAGGGGAACCAGCCCCAGCATTTT.